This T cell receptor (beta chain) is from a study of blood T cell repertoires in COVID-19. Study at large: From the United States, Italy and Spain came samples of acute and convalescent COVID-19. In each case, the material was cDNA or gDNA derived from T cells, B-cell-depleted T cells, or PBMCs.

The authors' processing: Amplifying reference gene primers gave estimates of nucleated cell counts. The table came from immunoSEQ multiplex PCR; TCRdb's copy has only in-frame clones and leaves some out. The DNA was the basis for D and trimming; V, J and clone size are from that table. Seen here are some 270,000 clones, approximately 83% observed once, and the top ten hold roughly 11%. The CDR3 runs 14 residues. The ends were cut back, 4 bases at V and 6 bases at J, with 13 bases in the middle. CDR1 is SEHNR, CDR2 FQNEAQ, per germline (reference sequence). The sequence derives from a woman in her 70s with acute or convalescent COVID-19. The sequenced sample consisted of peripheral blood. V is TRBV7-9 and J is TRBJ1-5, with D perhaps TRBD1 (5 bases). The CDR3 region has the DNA TGTGCCAGCAGCTATGGGGGGGGAGGTCAGCCCCAGCATTTT. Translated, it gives CASSYGGGGQPQHF.